This T cell receptor beta chain came from a study of identical twins. This clonotype was detected only a few times. One entry per CDR3 protein results from TCRdb running MiXCR on the 5' RACE reads. Here the sample spans about 190,000 distinct CDR3 sequences, roughly 15% being singletons. This sample also belongs to another study, concerning T cells expressing NK-cell markers.

The sequence was collected from a young woman in good health. Sample: CD8+ T cells sorted from blood.

CDR3 in amino acids: CASRPSMGLGTQYF. CDR3 DNA sequence: TGTGCCAGCAGACCATCCATGGGGCTAGGGACCCAGTACTTC. The chain combines TRBV6-2 or TRBV6-3 with TRBJ2-5, with D perhaps TRBD1 (5 bases). V was trimmed by 6 bases and J by 7 bases, leaving 18 bases between them. CDR1 and CDR2 (germline): MNHEY, SVGEGT. The CDR3 consists of 14 residues.